A single sample gave rise to the 15 T cell receptor beta chains below, sequenced in a study of blood T cell repertoires in COVID-19. Some clones are missing from TCRdb's copy, which holds only in-frame ones; the method was immunoSEQ multiplex PCR. The data contain 380,000 or so clones, more than 75% of them singletons. Sample: PBMCs or T cells enriched from blood (not recorded which). The receptors come from a woman in her twenties or thirties with acute COVID-19.

The chain joins TRBV2 to TRBJ1-2; D is ambiguous. V gave up 1 base and J gave up 4 bases, with 10 bases separating them. CDR3 size: 14 residues. Germline V gene data show CDR1 as SNHLY and CDR2 as FYNNEI. In nucleotides, the CDR3 is TGTGCCAGCAGTGAAGGTGGCCGATTCTATGGCTACACCTTC. This codes for CASSEGGRFYGYTF.

As to this clone: This specimen includes other DNA sequences encoding the same CDR3. V gene TRBV5-1 combines with J gene TRBJ1-6; D remains ambiguous. V was clipped by 0 bases and J by 6 bases, with 4 bases between them. The CDR3 loop spans 13 amino acids. CDR1 and CDR2 (germline): SGHRS, YFSETQ. CDR3 nucleotide sequence: TGCGCCAGCAGCTTGGATAGTAATTCACCCCTCCACTTT. It yields the protein CASSLDSNSPLHF.

The chain is built from TRBV12-3 or TRBV12-4 and TRBJ1-2; 7 bases fit TRBD1. CDR3 length: 13 amino acids. V gave up 6 bases and J gave up 6 bases; unmatched junction bases: 7. DNA for the CDR3: TGTGCCAGCAGGGGGACAGCCTCCAATGGCTACACCTTC. It yields the protein CASRGTASNGYTF.

The chain uses TRBV29-1 and TRBJ1-2, with TRBD1 as a possible D gene (5 bases). From germline, CDR1 is SQVTM and CDR2 ANQGSEA. This CDR3 has 14 residues. Trimming removed 2 bases at V and 1 base at J, with 11 bases between. CDR3 bases: TGCAGCGTTGAAATACAGGCCGGTAACTATGGCTACACCTTC. Amino acid sequence: CSVEIQAGNYGYTF.

The gene calls are TRBV27 and TRBJ2-3, with 8 bases fitting TRBD2. Unmatched junction bases numbered 8, after V lost 6 bases and J lost 6 bases. CDR1 and CDR2 from the germline V gene are MNHEY and SMNVEV (reference sequence). The CDR3 has 14 amino acids. The CDR3: CASRGWLAGDTQYF. CDR3 coding DNA: TGTGCCAGCAGGGGGTGGTTAGCGGGGGATACGCAGTATTTT.

The chain recombines TRBV10-1 with TRBJ2-7; D unclear. This CDR3 comprises 13 residues. V was cut by 3 bases and J by 12 bases, with 18 bases left in between. Germline V CDR1 and CDR2: WNHNN, SYGVQD (reference sequence). Here the CDR3 reads CASSDTDWVSWYF. The DNA for the CDR3 is TGCGCCAGCAGTGACACCGACTGGGTAAGTTGGTACTTC.

The chain recombines TRBV2 with TRBJ2-7, with D uncertain. Trimming stripped 5 bases from V and 3 bases from J, with 5 bases between. Per germline, CDR1 SNHLY and CDR2 FYNNEI. This CDR3 is 11 amino acids long. The CDR3 loop is CASSPFYEQYF. Written as DNA, the CDR3 is TGTGCCAGCAGTCCCTTCTACGAGCAGTACTTC.

The chain carries TRBV6-1 and TRBJ2-5; D possibly corresponds to TRBD2 (5 bases). V was cut by 2 bases and J by 4 bases, with 14 bases left in between. The CDR3 totals 15 residues. Germline V gives CDR1 MNHNS, CDR2 SASEGT. In DNA form, the CDR3 reads TGTGCCAGCAGTGAATCGCCAAGTGAGGGAGAGACCCAGTACTTC. Translating gives CASSESPSEGETQYF.

The chain is built from TRBV24-1 and TRBJ2-5; 12 nucleotides match TRBD1. V trimming: 3 bases; J trimming: 5 bases; junction bases outside the gene matches: 9. CDR3 size: 17 residues. Germline V gives CDR1 KGHDR, CDR2 SFDVKD. In nucleotides, the CDR3 is TGTGCCACCAGTGATCCCTCGGGACAGGGGGCGGAGGAGACCCAGTACTTC. Encoded protein: CATSDPSGQGAEETQYF.

This sequence joins TRBV21-1 and TRBJ1-5. TRBV21-1 is noted as a pseudogene. This CDR3 has 16 residues. CDR3 region: CASSKCTGKSNQPQHF. The CDR3 DNA reads TGTGCCAGCAGCAAATGTACGGGGAAAAGCAATCAGCCCCAGCATTTT.

The genes are TRBV24-1 and TRBJ2-3, with 7 bases aligning to TRBD1. V lost 4 bases, J lost 3 bases, and 3 bases stayed unmatched. CDR1 is KGHDR, CDR2 SFDVKD, per germline. The CDR3 runs 14 residues. The CDR3 is CATSEGGGTDTQYF. The CDR3 nucleotides are TGTGCCACCAGTGAAGGGGGCGGAACAGATACGCAGTATTTT.

The chain joins TRBV15 to TRBJ1-1; a weak D match, TRBD1 (6 bases). The germline V gene encodes CDR1 LNHNV and CDR2 YYDKDF (reference sequence). Trimming stripped 4 bases from V and 6 bases from J, with 21 bases between. The CDR3 loop spans 16 amino acids. The CDR3 DNA follows: TGTGCCACCAGCACCCGGACAGCGAGTGGGTACGCTGAAGCTTTCTTT. Translating it yields CATSTRTASGYAEAFF.

The rearrangement joins TRBV19 to TRBJ2-7; 8 positions agree with TRBD1. The CDR3 is 15 residues long. Trimming took 4 bases from V and 3 from J; bases not matched to a gene: 8. Germline CDR1 is LNHDA and CDR2 is SQIVND (reference sequence). The CDR3, as DNA: TGTGCCAGTAGTACCGAGGACAGGGTAGACTACGAGCAGTACTTC. Amino acids: CASSTEDRVDYEQYF.

V and J are TRBV30 and TRBJ1-1, with D unclear. V was pared by 4 bases and J by 7 bases, with 4 bases between. The CDR3 consists of 9 residues. Germline assignment: CDR1 GTSNPN and CDR2 SVGIG (reference sequence). The CDR3 reads CAWTIEAFF. Written as DNA, the CDR3 is TGTGCCTGGACCATTGAAGCTTTCTTT. Combining the CDR3 with reference TRBV30 and TRBJ1-1 gives the whole variable domain SQTIHQWPATLVQPVGSPLSLECTVEGTSNPNLYWYRQAAGRGLQLLFYSVGIGQISSEVPQNLSASRPQDRQFILSSKKLLLSDSGFYLCAWTIEAFFGQGTRLTVV.

In nucleotides, the CDR3 is TGTGCCAGCAGAATTGGGGACAGGGGAGACACCATATATTTT. This encodes CASRIGDRGDTIYF. The rearrangement joins TRBV6-5 to TRBJ1-3; 10 bases are shared with TRBD1. The germline V gene has CDR1 MNHEY and CDR2 SVGAGI. The CDR3 is 14 amino acids. V gave up 6 bases and J gave up 8 bases; unmatched junction bases: 7.